This T cell receptor (beta chain) was found in a study of OX40 agonist ivuxolimab in advanced cancers. Clones were sequenced by immunoSEQ multiplex PCR, and TCRdb holds only the in-frame ones, with some missing. The sample yields approximately 48,000 clones, approximately 87% seen once. A remark on this clone: Its matching antigen is unknown.

Excluded were patients having autoimmune disease history or systemic immunosuppression. Findings and caveats of the study: Clonal expansion in partial responders at 0.1-3.0 mg/kg ranked among the lowest.

The starting material was CD4+ or CD8+ T cells sorted from blood, obtained in a trial of the OX40 agonist ivuxolimab. This sequence originates from an adult with an advanced solid tumor such as melanoma, head and neck, liver or kidney cancer.

Here the CDR3 reads CASSPAFVTPNNEQFF. The DNA of the CDR3 is TGTGCCAGCTCACCTGCGTTTGTTACTCCCAACAATGAGCAGTTCTTC. The genes are TRBV18 and TRBJ2-1; no clear D gene. The CDR3 is 16 amino acids. Trimming took off 3 bases at V and 5 bases at J, with 17 bases between the two ends. CDR1 is KGHSH, CDR2 LQKENI, per germline.